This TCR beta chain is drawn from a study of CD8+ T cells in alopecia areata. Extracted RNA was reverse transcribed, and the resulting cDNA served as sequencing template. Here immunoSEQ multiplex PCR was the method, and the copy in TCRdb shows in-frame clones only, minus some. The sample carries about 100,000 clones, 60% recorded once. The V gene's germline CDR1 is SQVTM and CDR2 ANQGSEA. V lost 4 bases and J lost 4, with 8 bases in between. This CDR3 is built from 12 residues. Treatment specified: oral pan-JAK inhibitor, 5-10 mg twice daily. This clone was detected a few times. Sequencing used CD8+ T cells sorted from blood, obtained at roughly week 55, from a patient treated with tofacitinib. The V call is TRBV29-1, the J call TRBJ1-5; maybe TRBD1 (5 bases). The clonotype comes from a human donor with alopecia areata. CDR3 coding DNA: TGCAGCGTTGGGGACGGGAATCAGCCCCAGCATTTT. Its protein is CSVGDGNQPQHF.